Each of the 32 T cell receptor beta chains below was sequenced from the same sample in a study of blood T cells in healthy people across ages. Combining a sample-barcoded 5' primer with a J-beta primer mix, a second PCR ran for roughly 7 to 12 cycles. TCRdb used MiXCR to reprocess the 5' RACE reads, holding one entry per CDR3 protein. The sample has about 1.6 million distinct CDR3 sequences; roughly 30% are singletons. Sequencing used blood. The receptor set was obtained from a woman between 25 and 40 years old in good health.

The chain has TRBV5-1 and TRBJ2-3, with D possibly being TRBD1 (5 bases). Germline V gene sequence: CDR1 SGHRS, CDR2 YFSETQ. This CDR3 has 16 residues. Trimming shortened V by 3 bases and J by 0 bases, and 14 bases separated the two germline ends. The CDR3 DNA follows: TGCGCCAGCAGCTGGGAAGGGGAATCTAGCACAGATACGCAGTATTTT. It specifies CASSWEGESSTDTQYF.

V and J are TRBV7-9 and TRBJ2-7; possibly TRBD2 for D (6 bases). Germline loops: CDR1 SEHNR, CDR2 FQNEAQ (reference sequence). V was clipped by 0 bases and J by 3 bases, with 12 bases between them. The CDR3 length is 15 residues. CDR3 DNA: TGTGCCAGCAGCTTAGCGGGGGGAAAACTCTACGAGCAGTACTTC. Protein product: CASSLAGGKLYEQYF.

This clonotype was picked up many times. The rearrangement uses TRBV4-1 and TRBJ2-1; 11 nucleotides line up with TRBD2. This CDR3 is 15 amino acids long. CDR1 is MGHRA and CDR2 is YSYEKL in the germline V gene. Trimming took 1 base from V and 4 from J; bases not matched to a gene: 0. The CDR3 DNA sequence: TGCGCCAGCAGCCAAGGACTAGCGGGATACAATGAGCAGTTCTTC. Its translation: CASSQGLAGYNEQFF.

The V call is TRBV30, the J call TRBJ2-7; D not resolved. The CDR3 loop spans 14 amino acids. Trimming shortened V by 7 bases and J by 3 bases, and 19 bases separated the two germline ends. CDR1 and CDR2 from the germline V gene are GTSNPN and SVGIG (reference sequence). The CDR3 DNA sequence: TGTGCCTTGGGTTTCAGAGACAAATTCTACGAGCAGTACTTC. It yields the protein CALGFRDKFYEQYF.

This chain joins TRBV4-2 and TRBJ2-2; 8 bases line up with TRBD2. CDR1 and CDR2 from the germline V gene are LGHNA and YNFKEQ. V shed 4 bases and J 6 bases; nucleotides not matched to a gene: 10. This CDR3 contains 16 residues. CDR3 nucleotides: TGTGCCAGCAGCCCCCCAGCGGGAGATTGGGCCGGGGAGCTGTTTTTT. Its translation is CASSPPAGDWAGELFF.

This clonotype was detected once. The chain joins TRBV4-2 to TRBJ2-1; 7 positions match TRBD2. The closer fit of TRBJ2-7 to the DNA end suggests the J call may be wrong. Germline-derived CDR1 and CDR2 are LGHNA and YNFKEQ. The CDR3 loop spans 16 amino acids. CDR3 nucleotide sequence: TGTGCCAGCAGCCAAGGAATCGGGGGGAGATACAATGAGCAGTACTTC. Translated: CASSQGIGGRYNEQYF.

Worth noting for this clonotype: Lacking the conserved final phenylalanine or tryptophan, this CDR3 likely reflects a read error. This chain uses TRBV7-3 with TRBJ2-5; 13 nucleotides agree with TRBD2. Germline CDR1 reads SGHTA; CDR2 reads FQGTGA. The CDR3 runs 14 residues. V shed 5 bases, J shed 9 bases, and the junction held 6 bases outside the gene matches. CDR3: CASSRTSGGGAQYV. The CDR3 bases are TGTGCCAGCAGCAGGACTAGCGGGGGAGGGGCCCAGTACGTC.

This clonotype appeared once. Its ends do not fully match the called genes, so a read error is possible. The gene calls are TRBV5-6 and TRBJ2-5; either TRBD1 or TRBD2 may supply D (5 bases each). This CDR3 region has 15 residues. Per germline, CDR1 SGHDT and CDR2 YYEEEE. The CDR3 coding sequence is TGTGCCAGCAACTTGGGAGAGACAGCCCTAGGGACCCAGTACTTC. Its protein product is CASNLGETALGTQYF.

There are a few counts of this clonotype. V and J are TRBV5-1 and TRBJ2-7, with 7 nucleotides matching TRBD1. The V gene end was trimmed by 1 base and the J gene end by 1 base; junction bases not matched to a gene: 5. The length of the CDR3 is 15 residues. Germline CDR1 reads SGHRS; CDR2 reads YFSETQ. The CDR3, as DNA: TGCGCCAGCAGCTTGACGACGGGACAGTCCTACGAGCAGTACTTC. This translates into CASSLTTGQSYEQYF.

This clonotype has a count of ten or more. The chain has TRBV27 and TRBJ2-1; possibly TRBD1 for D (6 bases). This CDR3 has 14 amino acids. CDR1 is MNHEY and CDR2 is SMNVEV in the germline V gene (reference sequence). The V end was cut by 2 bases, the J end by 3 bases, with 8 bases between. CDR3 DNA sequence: TGTGCCAGCAGTTTAGTGACAGGCTACAATGAGCAGTTCTTC. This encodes CASSLVTGYNEQFF.

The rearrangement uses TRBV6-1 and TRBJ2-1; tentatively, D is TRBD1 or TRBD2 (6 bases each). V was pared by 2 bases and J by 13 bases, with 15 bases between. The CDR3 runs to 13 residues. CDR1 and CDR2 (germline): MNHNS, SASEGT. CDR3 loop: CASSEINVGGQFF. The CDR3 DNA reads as TGTGCCAGCAGTGAAATAAACGTCGGGGGCCAGTTCTTC.

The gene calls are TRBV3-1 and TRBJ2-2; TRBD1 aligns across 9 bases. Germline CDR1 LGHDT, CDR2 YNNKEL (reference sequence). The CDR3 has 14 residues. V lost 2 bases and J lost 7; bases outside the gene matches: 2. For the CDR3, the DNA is TGTGCCAGCAGCCAACGGGACAGGGACGGGGAGCTGTTTTTT. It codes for CASSQRDRDGELFF. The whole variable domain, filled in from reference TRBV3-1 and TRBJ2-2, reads DTAVSQTPKYLVTQMGNDKSIKCEQNLGHDTMYWYKQDSKKFLKIMFSYNNKELIINETVPNRFSPKSPDKAHLNLHINSLELGDSAVYFCASSQRDRDGELFFGEGSRLTVL.

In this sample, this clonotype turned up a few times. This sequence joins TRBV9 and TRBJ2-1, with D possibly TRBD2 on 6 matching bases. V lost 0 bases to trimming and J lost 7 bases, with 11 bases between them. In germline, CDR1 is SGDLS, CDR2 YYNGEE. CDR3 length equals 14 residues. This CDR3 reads CASSVAGAPNEQFF. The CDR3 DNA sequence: TGTGCCAGCAGCGTAGCGGGAGCCCCAAATGAGCAGTTCTTC.

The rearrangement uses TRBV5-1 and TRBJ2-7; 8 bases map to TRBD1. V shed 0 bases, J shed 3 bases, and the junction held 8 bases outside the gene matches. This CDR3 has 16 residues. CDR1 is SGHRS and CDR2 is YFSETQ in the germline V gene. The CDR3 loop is CASSLGLGQGFYEQYF. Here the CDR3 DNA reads TGCGCCAGCAGCTTGGGGTTAGGACAGGGTTTCTACGAGCAGTACTTC. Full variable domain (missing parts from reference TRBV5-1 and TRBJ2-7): KAGVTQTPRYLIKTRGQQVTLSCSPISGHRSVSWYQQTPGQGLQFLFEYFSETQRNKGNFPGRFSGRQFSNSRSEMNVSTLELGDSALYLCASSLGLGQGFYEQYFGPGTRLTVT.

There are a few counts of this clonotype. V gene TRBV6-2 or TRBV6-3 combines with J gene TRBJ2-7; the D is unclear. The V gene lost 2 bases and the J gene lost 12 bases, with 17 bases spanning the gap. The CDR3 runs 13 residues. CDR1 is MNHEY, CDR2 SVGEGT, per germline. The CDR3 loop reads CASSYTNGVFLYF. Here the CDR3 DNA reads TGTGCCAGCAGTTACACCAATGGTGTGTTTCTGTACTTC.

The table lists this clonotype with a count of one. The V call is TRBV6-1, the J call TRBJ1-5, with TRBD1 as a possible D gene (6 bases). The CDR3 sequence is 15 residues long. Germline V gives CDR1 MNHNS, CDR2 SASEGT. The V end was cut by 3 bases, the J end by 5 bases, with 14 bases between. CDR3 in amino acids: CASSENTGSDQPQHF. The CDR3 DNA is TGTGCCAGCAGTGAGAATACAGGGAGCGATCAGCCCCAGCATTTT.

CDR3 DNA sequence: TGTGCCAGCAGTTTAGTCGAGGGACTAGCGGGAGTCGTTGGCACAGATACGCAGTATTTT. Encoded protein: CASSLVEGLAGVVGTDTQYF. The chain employs TRBV27 and TRBJ2-3, with TRBD2 matching 14 bases. V dropped 2 bases and J dropped 1; count of bases not matched to a gene: 11. This CDR3 has 20 residues. Germline lookup yields CDR1 MNHEY and CDR2 SMNVEV (reference sequence).

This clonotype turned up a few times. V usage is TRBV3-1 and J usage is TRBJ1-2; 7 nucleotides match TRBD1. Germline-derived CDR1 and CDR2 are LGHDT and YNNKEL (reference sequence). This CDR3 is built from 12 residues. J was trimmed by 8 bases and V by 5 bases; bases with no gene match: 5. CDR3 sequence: CASSTGETGYTF. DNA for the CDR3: TGTGCCAGCAGCACAGGGGAAACGGGCTACACCTTC. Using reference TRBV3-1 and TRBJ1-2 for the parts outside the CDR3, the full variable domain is DTAVSQTPKYLVTQMGNDKSIKCEQNLGHDTMYWYKQDSKKFLKIMFSYNNKELIINETVPNRFSPKSPDKAHLNLHINSLELGDSAVYFCASSTGETGYTFGSGTRLTVV.

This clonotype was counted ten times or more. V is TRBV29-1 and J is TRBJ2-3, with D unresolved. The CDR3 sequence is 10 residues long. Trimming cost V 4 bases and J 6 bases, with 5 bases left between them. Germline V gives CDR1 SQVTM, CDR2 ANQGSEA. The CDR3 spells CSVVLDTQYF. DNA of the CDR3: TGCAGCGTTGTCTTGGATACGCAGTATTTT.

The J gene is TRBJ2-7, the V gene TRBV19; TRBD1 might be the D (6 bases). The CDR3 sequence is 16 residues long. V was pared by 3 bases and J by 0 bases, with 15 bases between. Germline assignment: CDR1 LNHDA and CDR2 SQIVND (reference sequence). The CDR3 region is CASSIVRTATSYEQYF. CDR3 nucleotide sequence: TGTGCCAGTAGTATTGTACGGACAGCCACCTCCTACGAGCAGTACTTC.

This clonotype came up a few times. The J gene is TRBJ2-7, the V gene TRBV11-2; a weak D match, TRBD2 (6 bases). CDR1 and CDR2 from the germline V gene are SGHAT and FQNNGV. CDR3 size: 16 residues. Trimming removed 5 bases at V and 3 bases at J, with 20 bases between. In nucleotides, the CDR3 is TGTGCCAGCAGCCTTCGGGGGAGAGGGTTGGGCTACGAGCAGTACTTC. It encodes CASSLRGRGLGYEQYF.

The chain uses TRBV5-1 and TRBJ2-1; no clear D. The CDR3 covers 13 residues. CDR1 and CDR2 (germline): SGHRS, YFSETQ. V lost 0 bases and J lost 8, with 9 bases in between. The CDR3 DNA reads TGCGCCAGCAGCTTGGAAGGGCCCCATGAGCAGTTCTTC. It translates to CASSLEGPHEQFF.

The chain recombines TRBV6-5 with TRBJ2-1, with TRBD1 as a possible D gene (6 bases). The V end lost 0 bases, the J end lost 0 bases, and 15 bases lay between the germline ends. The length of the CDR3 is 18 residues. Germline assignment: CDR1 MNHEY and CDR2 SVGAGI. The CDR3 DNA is TGTGCCAGCAGTTACTCCCCCCCAGGGGCTAACTCCTACAATGAGCAGTTCTTC. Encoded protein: CASSYSPPGANSYNEQFF.

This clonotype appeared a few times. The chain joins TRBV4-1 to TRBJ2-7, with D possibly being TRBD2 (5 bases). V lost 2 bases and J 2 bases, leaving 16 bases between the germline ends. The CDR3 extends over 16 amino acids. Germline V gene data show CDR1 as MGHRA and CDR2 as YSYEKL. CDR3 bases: TGCGCCAGCAGCCAACTGGAGGTATCTGTCGCCTACGAGCAGTACTTC. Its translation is CASSQLEVSVAYEQYF.

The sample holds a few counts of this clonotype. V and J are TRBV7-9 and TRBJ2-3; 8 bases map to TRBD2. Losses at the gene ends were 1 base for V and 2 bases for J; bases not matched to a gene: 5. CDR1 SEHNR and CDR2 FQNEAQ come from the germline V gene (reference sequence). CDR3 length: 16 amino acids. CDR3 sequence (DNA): TGTGCCAGCAGCTTAGGTAGCGGGGTCTACACAGATACGCAGTATTTT. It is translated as CASSLGSGVYTDTQYF.

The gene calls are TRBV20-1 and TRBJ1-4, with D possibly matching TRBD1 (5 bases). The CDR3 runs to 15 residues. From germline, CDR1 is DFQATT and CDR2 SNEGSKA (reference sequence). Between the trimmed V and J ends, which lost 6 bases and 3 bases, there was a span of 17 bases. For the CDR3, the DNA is TGCAGTGCCGAGGGGCGTCGGGATGCTAATGAAAAACTGTTTTTT. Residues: CSAEGRRDANEKLFF.

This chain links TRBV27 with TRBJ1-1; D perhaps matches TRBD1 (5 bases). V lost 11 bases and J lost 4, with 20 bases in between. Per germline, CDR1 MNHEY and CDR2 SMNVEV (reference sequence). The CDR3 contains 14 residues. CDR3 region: CAGTSGGGFTEAFF. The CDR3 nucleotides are TGTGCCGGCACCTCAGGCGGGGGGTTCACTGAAGCTTTCTTT.

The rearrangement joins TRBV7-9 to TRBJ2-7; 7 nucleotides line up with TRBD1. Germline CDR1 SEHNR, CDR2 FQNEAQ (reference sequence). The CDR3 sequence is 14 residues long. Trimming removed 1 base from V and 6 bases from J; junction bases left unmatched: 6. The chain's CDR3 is CASSLVTGDGEQYF. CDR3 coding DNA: TGTGCCAGCAGCTTAGTAACAGGGGATGGCGAGCAGTACTTC.

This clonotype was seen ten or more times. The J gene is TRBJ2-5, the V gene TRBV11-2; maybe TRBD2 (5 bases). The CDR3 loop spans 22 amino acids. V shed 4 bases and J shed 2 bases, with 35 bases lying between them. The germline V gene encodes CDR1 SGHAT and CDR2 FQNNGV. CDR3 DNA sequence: TGTGCCAGCAGCTATCGAGGTTTTAGGCGTTCTGTCACCTCTCTAGCTCAAGAGACCCAGTACTTC. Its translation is CASSYRGFRRSVTSLAQETQYF.

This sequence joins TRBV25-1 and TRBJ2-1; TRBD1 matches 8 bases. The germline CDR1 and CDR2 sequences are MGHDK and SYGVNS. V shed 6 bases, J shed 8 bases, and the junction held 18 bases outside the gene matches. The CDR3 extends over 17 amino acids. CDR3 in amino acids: CASRISIGPGGAYEQFF. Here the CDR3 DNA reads TGTGCCAGCAGGATCAGTATAGGGCCAGGGGGCGCCTATGAGCAGTTCTTC.

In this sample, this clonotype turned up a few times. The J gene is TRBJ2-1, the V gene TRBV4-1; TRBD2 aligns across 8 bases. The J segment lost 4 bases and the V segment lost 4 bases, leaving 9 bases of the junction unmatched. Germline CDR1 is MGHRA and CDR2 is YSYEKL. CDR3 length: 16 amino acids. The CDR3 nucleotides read TGCGCCAGCAGCCTTACCGAACTAGCGGAATACAATGAGCAGTTCTTC. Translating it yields CASSLTELAEYNEQFF.

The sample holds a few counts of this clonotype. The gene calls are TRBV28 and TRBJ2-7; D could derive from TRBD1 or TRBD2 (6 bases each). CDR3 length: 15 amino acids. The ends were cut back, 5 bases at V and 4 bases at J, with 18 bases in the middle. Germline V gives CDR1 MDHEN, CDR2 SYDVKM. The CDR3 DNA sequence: TGTGCCAGCAGTGCCGGTGGGGGGCCGTTATACGAGCAGTACTTC. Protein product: CASSAGGGPLYEQYF.